This TCR beta chain was found in a study of shared clonotypes between healthy human individuals. Whole-study findings and limits: Roughly 4.6% of naive CD4 clonotypes were common to a few donors.

Each cell subset's genomic DNA was divided evenly among several immunoSEQ plates. Measured with immunoSEQ multiplex PCR; TCRdb has only the in-frame clones, and not every one. The table has 2 million to 3 million clones, approximately 94% seen once. Note on this clone: What it binds is not known.

The sample was naive CD4+ T cells from PBMCs. As to subset: CD45RA+ positively selected. The clonotype originates from a young man in good health. Some clones in this sample may be carry-over from other donors' samples.

This chain's CDR3 is CASSKSDPSYTEAFF. CDR3 DNA: TGCGCCAGCAGCAAAAGCGATCCCAGCTACACTGAAGCTTTCTTT. The chain is built from TRBV5-1 and TRBJ1-1; D is unclear. The V gene's germline CDR1 is SGHRS and CDR2 YFSETQ. Deletions cut 4 bases from V and 3 bases from J, with 16 bases between. This CDR3 spans 15 amino acids.